This entry lists 18 T cell receptor beta chains sequenced from one sample in a study of Graves' ophthalmopathy and Graves' hyperthyroidism. RNA served as the template for amplifying TCR beta CDR3 regions. HTBI-primed RT-PCR formed the first round, and a multiplex PCR formed the second. TCRdb processed the multiplex PCR reads anew with MiXCR; each CDR3 protein has one entry. Altogether about 660,000 distinct CDR3 sequences are present, more than 40% being singletons, with the ten largest covering over 2.5%. What was sequenced was peripheral blood. The receptors were gathered from an adult man with Graves' ophthalmopathy.

This chain links TRBV12-3 or TRBV12-4 with TRBJ2-5; TRBD2 is a possible D gene (6 bases). This CDR3 comprises 17 residues. Between the trimmed V and J ends, which lost 1 base and 1 base, there was a span of 16 bases. The CDR3 spells CASSLGDLPSAQETQYF. The CDR3 nucleotides are TGTGCCAGCAGTTTAGGTGATCTTCCTAGCGCCCAAGAGACCCAGTACTTC.

Comment on this clonotype: Only one base separates this from a far larger clonotype, so it likely reflects a read error. Since no conserved phenylalanine or tryptophan closes the CDR3, a read error is the likely cause. The gene calls are TRBV5-5 and TRBJ1-1; D is unclear. This CDR3 is 12 amino acids long. V was clipped by 4 bases and J by 4 bases, with 8 bases between them. Germline-derived CDR1 and CDR2 are SGHKS and YYEKEE (reference sequence). CDR3 DNA: TGTGCCAGCAGCCTACCCGGCACTGAAGCTTTCCTT. Translation gives CASSLPGTEAFL.

Comment on this clonotype: One end of the junction fails to match germline, which may point to a read error. The chain carries TRBV9 and TRBJ1-5; the D is unclear. The CDR3 is 14 amino acids. Germline lookup yields CDR1 SGDLS and CDR2 YYNGEE. The CDR3 loop reads CAGSLGRADQPQHF. CDR3 nucleotides: TGTGCCGGCAGCTTAGGAAGGGCGGATCAGCCCCAGCATTTT.

The table lists this clonotype with many counts. This chain connects TRBV7-8 to TRBJ1-4; 11 nucleotides agree with TRBD1. V gave up 1 base and J gave up 8 bases; unmatched junction bases: 6. CDR1 and CDR2 from the germline V gene are SGHVS and FQNEAQ. The CDR3 loop spans 16 amino acids. This chain's CDR3 is CASSLVLGTGGEKLFF. CDR3 DNA sequence: TGTGCCAGCAGCTTAGTTTTGGGGACAGGGGGAGAAAAACTGTTTTTT.

Remarks on this clonotype: It may be a read error: a sequence one base away is much more abundant. The chain recombines TRBV5-4 with TRBJ2-5; tentatively, D is TRBD1 (5 bases). CDR3 length equals 13 residues. Germline assignment: CDR1 SGHNT and CDR2 YYREEE (reference sequence). DNA for the CDR3: TGTGCCAGCAGCTTACAGGTTCAAGAGACCCGGTACTTC. Its translation: CASSLQVQETRYF.

This clonotype was recorded at least ten times. This chain connects TRBV12-3 or TRBV12-4 to TRBJ2-5; D is uncertain. V gave up 5 bases and J gave up 4 bases, with 11 bases separating them. The CDR3 sequence is 13 residues long. CDR3 coding DNA: TGTGCCAGCAGTGTGGTGCGTGGAGAGACCCAGTACTTC. It codes for CASSVVRGETQYF.

Ten or more counts support this clonotype. This chain links TRBV15 with TRBJ2-7; 7 nucleotides align to TRBD1. Unmatched junction bases numbered 8, after V lost 0 bases and J lost 3 bases. The CDR3 length is 16 residues. The germline CDR1 and CDR2 sequences are LNHNV and YYDKDF (reference sequence). The CDR3 bases are TGTGCCACCAGCAGAGATCACGAGACAGGGAGCTACGAGCAGTACTTC. Translation gives CATSRDHETGSYEQYF.

This clonotype was recorded at least ten times. The rearrangement uses TRBV4-1 and TRBJ2-7; D gene ambiguous. Trimming shortened V by 1 base and J by 0 bases, and 10 bases separated the two germline ends. CDR1 and CDR2 from the germline V gene are MGHRA and YSYEKL. The CDR3 is made up of 15 amino acids. The CDR3 sequence is CASSQGTDSSYEQYF. The CDR3 nucleotides read TGCGCCAGCAGCCAAGGGACGGATAGCTCCTACGAGCAGTACTTC.

Comments on this clonotype: A read error may produce the germline difference seen at one junction end. This rearrangement joins TRBV24-1 to TRBJ2-7; 10 positions agree with TRBD2. The CDR3 extends over 22 amino acids. Germline CDR1 is KGHDR and CDR2 is SFDVKD. The CDR3 bases are TGTGCCACCAGTCTACCGTCCAACAGGAAAGCGGGAGGGCCAGTCAGCTCCTACGGGCAGTACTTC. Translated, it gives CATSLPSNRKAGGPVSSYGQYF.

Ten or more counts support this clonotype. The chain carries TRBV19 and TRBJ1-1, with D possibly being TRBD1 (6 bases). Germline loops: CDR1 LNHDA, CDR2 SQIVND (reference sequence). The ends were cut back, 9 bases at V and 3 bases at J, with 14 bases in the middle. The CDR3 is made up of 13 amino acids. This CDR3 is CASARQDHTEAFF. The CDR3 DNA follows: TGTGCCAGCGCTCGACAGGATCACACTGAAGCTTTCTTT.

This clonotype has only a few counts. The chain has TRBV5-1 and TRBJ1-4; 7 bases match TRBD1. The germline gives CDR1 SGHRS, CDR2 YFSETQ. With 4 bases clipped from V and 5 bases from J, the junction kept 5 bases outside the gene matches. The CDR3 has 14 residues. Here the CDR3 reads CASSTGQANEKLFF. The CDR3 bases are TGCGCCAGCAGCACTGGACAGGCGAATGAAAAACTGTTTTTT.

This rearrangement joins TRBV5-1 to TRBJ1-1; 7 positions match TRBD1. In germline, CDR1 is SGHRS, CDR2 YFSETQ. The CDR3 has 15 amino acids. J gave up 5 bases and V 0 bases, and 7 bases lay outside the gene matches. As DNA, the CDR3 is TGCGCCAGCAGCTTGGGGTCAGGGGGGGTGACTGAAGCTTTCTTT. Residues: CASSLGSGGVTEAFF.

The V and J genes are TRBV12-3 or TRBV12-4 and TRBJ1-3; no reliable D call. The CDR3 contains 16 residues. With 6 bases removed from V and 8 bases from J, the gap between germline ends came to 23 bases. CDR3 nucleotide sequence: TGTGCCAGCAGACCAGCTGTTCCGGGAGCTTCAGACACCATATATTTT. Its protein is CASRPAVPGASDTIYF.

The sample holds many counts of this clonotype. The chain links TRBV7-2 to TRBJ2-5, with a tentative D call TRBD2 (6 bases). The CDR3 runs to 14 residues. The ends were cut back, 7 bases at V and 1 base at J, with 13 bases in the middle. Germline CDR1 SGHTA, CDR2 FQGNSA. CDR3 residues: CASTAFGGQETQYF. The CDR3 nucleotides read TGTGCCAGCACTGCGTTCGGGGGCCAAGAGACCCAGTACTTC.

This clonotype appeared a few times. The chain combines TRBV5-5 with TRBJ2-2; 7 nucleotides align to TRBD1. Germline CDR1 SGHKS, CDR2 YYEKEE (reference sequence). Germline trimming cut 2 bases from V and 6 bases from J; bases unmatched to any gene: 10. This CDR3 has 16 amino acids. CDR3 loop: CASSFRQGSYPGELFF. The CDR3 region has the DNA TGTGCCAGCAGCTTCCGACAGGGTTCTTATCCCGGGGAGCTGTTTTTT.

The rearrangement joins TRBV7-8 to TRBJ2-7, with 8 bases fitting TRBD1. CDR1 is SGHVS and CDR2 is FQNEAQ in the germline V gene. With V trimmed by 4 bases and J by 4 bases, 6 bases remained unmatched. The CDR3 length is 14 residues. The CDR3 protein is CASSSRTGRYEQYF. The CDR3 DNA sequence: TGTGCCAGCAGCTCAAGGACAGGGAGATACGAGCAGTACTTC. Based on the CDR3 plus reference TRBV7-8 and TRBJ2-7, the full variable domain is GAGVSQSPRYKVAKRGQDVALRCDPISGHVSLFWYQQALGQGPEFLTYFQNEAQLDKSGLPSDRFFAERPEGSVSTLKIQRTQQEDSAVYLCASSSRTGRYEQYFGPGTRLTVT.

This clonotype was found once. This could be a read error, since a much larger clone is one nucleotide away. The chain combines TRBV5-5 with TRBJ1-6; D is ambiguous. Germline CDR1 is SGHKS and CDR2 is YYEKEE (reference sequence). The CDR3 consists of 13 residues. CDR3 in DNA: TGTACCAGCAGCTTGTGGTTTGATTCACCCCTCCACTTT. It codes for CTSSLWFDSPLHF. Variable domain in full (rest from reference TRBV5-5 and TRBJ1-6): DAGVTQSPTHLIKTRGQQVTLRCSPISGHKSVSWYQQVLGQGPQFIFQYYEKEERGRGNFPDRFSARQFPNYSSELNVNALLLGDSALYLCTSSLWFDSPLHFGNGTRLTVT.

About this clonotype itself: At one end, the junction sequence differs from germline, possibly due to a read error. This chain uses TRBV29-1 with TRBJ2-5; a possible D gene is TRBD2 (5 bases). This CDR3 contains 14 residues. The germline gives CDR1 SQVTM, CDR2 ANQGSEA. CDR3 nucleotide sequence: TGCAGCGCTGAAGCCCCGAGGGTGTTAGAGACCCAGTACTTC. Protein sequence: CSAEAPRVLETQYF.